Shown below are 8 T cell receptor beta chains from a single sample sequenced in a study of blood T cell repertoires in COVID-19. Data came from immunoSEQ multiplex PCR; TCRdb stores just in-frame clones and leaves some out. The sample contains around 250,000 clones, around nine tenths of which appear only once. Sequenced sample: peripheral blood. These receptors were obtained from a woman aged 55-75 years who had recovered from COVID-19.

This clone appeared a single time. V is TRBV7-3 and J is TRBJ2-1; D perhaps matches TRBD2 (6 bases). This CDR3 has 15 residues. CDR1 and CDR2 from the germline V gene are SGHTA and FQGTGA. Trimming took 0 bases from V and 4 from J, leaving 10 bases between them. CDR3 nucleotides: TGTGCCAGCAGCTTAACGCGGGGCGTATACAATGAGCAGTTCTTC. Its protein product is CASSLTRGVYNEQFF.

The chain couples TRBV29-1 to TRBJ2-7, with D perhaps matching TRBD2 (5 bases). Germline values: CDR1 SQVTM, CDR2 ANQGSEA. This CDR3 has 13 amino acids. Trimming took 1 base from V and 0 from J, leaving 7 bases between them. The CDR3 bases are TGCAGCGTTGAAGCCGGGGACTCCTACGAGCAGTACTTC. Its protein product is CSVEAGDSYEQYF.

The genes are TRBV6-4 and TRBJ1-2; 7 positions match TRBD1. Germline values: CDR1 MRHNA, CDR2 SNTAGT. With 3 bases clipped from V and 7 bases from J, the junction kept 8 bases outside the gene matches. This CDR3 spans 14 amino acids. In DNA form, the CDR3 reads TGTGCCAGCAGTGAGCAACAGGGGATCAGTGGCTACACCTTC. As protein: CASSEQQGISGYTF.

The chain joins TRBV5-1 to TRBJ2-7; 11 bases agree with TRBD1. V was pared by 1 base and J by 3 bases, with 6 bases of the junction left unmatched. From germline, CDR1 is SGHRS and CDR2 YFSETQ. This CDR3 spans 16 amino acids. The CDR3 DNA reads TGCGCCAGCAGCTTGTTCCCGGGACAGGGGGTCTACGAGCAGTACTTC. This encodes CASSLFPGQGVYEQYF.

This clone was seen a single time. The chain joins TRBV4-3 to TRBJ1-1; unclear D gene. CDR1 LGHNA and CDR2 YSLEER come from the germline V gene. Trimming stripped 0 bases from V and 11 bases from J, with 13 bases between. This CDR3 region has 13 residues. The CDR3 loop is CASSQDNLREAFF. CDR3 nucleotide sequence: TGCGCCAGCAGCCAAGATAATTTGAGGGAGGCTTTCTTT.

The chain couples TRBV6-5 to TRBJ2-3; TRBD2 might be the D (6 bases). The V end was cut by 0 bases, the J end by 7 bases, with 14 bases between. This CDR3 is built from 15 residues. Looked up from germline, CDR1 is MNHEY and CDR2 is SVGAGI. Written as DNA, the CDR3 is TGTGCCAGCAGTTACTCGAATAGTGGAGGGAATACGCAGTATTTT. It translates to CASSYSNSGGNTQYF.

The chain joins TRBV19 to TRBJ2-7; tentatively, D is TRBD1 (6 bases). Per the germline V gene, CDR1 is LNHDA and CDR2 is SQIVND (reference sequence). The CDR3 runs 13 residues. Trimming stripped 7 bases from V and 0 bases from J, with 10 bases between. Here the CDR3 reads CASKRDNSYEQYF. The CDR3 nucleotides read TGTGCCAGTAAGAGGGACAACTCCTACGAGCAGTACTTC.

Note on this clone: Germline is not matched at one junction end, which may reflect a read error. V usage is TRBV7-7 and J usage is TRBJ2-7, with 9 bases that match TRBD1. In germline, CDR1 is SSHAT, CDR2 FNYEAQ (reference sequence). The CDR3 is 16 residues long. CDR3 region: CASSLGAGTGIYEQYF. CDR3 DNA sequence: TGTGCTAGCAGCTTAGGAGCCGGGACAGGGATTTACGAGCAGTACTTC.